A selection of T cell receptor beta chains follows, all from one sample in a study of cytomegalovirus exposure and HLA in healthy donors. The method was immunoSEQ multiplex PCR; TCRdb's version includes in-frame clones alone and lacks a portion of them. The data show some 150,000 clones, about three quarters seen once. The sequencing sample was made of PBMCs. The receptors were gathered from a man aged 35-49 years in good health and CMV-seropositive. The CDR3 runs from the conserved cysteine through the conserved F or W. Each record gives: V gene, J gene, clone size, D gene, CDR3 DNA, CDR3 protein. A D gene is named only where the DNA matches it firmly. Not all rows give a size; the values are once, few, many and, for expanded clones, a class.

TRBV6-5,TRBJ2-5,.,.,TGTGCCAGCAGTTACTCGGCCGGGATGCCGGGGACCCAGTACTTC,CASSYSAGMPGTQYF
TRBV5-1,TRBJ2-2,.,TRBD2,TGCGCCAGCAGCGGAGGGACTAGCGGGTATTCCGGGGAGCTGTTTTTT,CASSGGTSGYSGELFF
TRBV28,TRBJ1-1,.,.,TGTGCCAGCAGTTTAGACTTTCGGAACCGTCAGAACACTGAAGCTTTCTTT,CASSLDFRNRQNTEAFF
TRBV6-6,TRBJ1-4,.,.,TGTGCCAGCAGTTACCCGCCAGGGGCTAATGAAAAACTGTTTTTT,CASSYPPGANEKLFF
TRBV28,TRBJ1-1,.,TRBD1,TGTGCCAGCAGTCCATGGGGACAGGGGTTTTCTGAAGCTTTCTTT,CASSPWGQGFSEAFF
TRBV19,TRBJ2-3,.,.,TGTGCCAGTAGTATAGGAAGGCTAGCCCCGCAGTATTTT,CASSIGRLAPQYF
TRBV5-6,TRBJ2-7,.,TRBD2,TGTGCCAGCGCGGGGGGGACAGCCTCCGAGCAGTACTTC,CASAGGTASEQYF
TRBV6-1,TRBJ2-7,.,.,TGTGCCAGCAGTGAAGGCGGGACAGCCTTATACGAGCAGTACTTC,CASSEGGTALYEQYF
TRBV5-4,TRBJ2-7,.,.,TGTGCCAGCAGCCAACCTACCCCCTACGAGCAGTACTTC,CASSQPTPYEQYF
TRBV9,TRBJ2-7,once,TRBD1,TGTGCCAGCAGCGCGGGACAGGGGGTTTACGAGCAGTACTTC,CASSAGQGVYEQYF
TRBV4-1,TRBJ2-1,.,TRBD2,TGCGCCAGCAGCCCGCGGAGCGGGAGGGCCAATGAGCAGTTCTTC,CASSPRSGRANEQFF
TRBV15,TRBJ1-1,.,TRBD1,TGTGCCACCACCCTGGGACAGGGAAGAAGTGGAGGAGCTTTCTTT,CATTLGQGRSGGAFF
TRBV28,TRBJ1-5,once,TRBD1,TGTGCCAGCAGTTTAGGAGGTGGGGACAGAAATCAGCCCCAGCATTTT,CASSLGGGDRNQPQHF
TRBV19,TRBJ1-1,few,TRBD1,TGTGCCAGCAGGACAGGGTTTAGTAAGAACACTGAAGCTTTCTTT,CASRTGFSKNTEAFF
TRBV2,TRBJ2-1,.,.,TGTGCCAGCAGTGGATCCTATAATGAGCAGTTCTTC,CASSGSYNEQFF
TRBV4-1,TRBJ2-5,.,.,TGCGCCAGCAGCCAAGGGTTTGGGGCTGCTCTCGTTAAGACCCAGTACTTC,CASSQGFGAALVKTQYF
TRBV7-9,TRBJ2-7,.,TRBD2,TGTTCCAGCAGCCGCGCGACTAGCGGGAGTTTGGAGCAGTACTTC,CSSSRATSGSLEQYF